The 15 T cell receptor beta chains below come from one sample, sequenced in a study of T-cell memory formation after mild COVID-19. One entry per CDR3 protein, called by TCRdb with MiXCR from the 5' RACE reads. The table includes more than 100,000 distinct CDR3 sequences, approximately 15% detected once. Sequencing used PBMCs or a T cell subset sorted from them (not recorded which). All receptors come from a man younger than 35 who had mild COVID-19 (a few samples of this study predate the infection). Cell type and time point are not known.

The V and J genes are TRBV12-3 or TRBV12-4 and TRBJ1-1; D gene ambiguous. V lost 4 bases and J 4 bases, leaving 13 bases between the germline ends. This CDR3 is 14 amino acids long. The CDR3 sequence is CASSSRGGGTEAFF. The DNA for the CDR3 is TGTGCCAGCAGTTCCCGGGGAGGTGGCACTGAAGCTTTCTTT.

The chain recombines TRBV6-1 with TRBJ2-6, with a possible D match to TRBD1 (6 bases). This CDR3 has 16 residues. Germline loops: CDR1 MNHNS, CDR2 SASEGT. V was trimmed by 8 bases and J by 0 bases, leaving 14 bases between them. The chain's CDR3 is CASFHTGFSGANVLTF. In nucleotides, the CDR3 is TGTGCCAGCTTTCATACAGGGTTCTCTGGGGCCAACGTCCTGACTTTC.

This clonotype was counted only a few times. The chain combines TRBV7-2 with TRBJ2-7; TRBD1 might be the D (6 bases). Germline CDR1 reads SGHTA; CDR2 reads FQGNSA. The CDR3 contains 14 residues. The V gene lost 5 bases and the J gene lost 0 bases, with 11 bases spanning the gap. CDR3 nucleotides: TGTGCCAGCAGCCCTGGACAGCGCTCCTACGAGCAGTACTTC. Encoded protein: CASSPGQRSYEQYF.

This rearrangement joins TRBV20-1 to TRBJ2-1; 7 nucleotides align to TRBD1. Germline trimming cut 3 bases from V and 0 bases from J; bases unmatched to any gene: 5. The CDR3 is 15 amino acids. Germline V gene sequence: CDR1 DFQATT, CDR2 SNEGSKA (reference sequence). In nucleotides, the CDR3 is TGCAGTGCTAGGAGGGACAGAAGCTCCTACAATGAGCAGTTCTTC. Its translation: CSARRDRSSYNEQFF.

This clonotype was seen a handful of times. The DNA of the CDR3 is TGTGCCAGCAGTTTTTCCGCCTCCTACGAGCAGTACGTC. This encodes CASSFSASYEQYV. The chain carries TRBV12-3 or TRBV12-4 and TRBJ2-7; D is undetermined. Trimming took 3 bases from V and 0 from J, leaving 6 bases between them. This CDR3 region has 13 residues.

This chain uses TRBV12-3 or TRBV12-4 with TRBJ1-2, with D maybe TRBD1 (5 bases). The CDR3 covers 12 residues. V was trimmed by 3 bases and J by 10 bases, leaving 12 bases between them. CDR3 residues: CASSLGQQVYTF. As DNA, the CDR3 is TGTGCCAGCAGTTTGGGGCAACAGGTCTACACCTTC.

This clonotype has a handful of counts. The rearrangement joins TRBV20-1 to TRBJ1-1; TRBD1 might be the D (6 bases). The CDR3 sequence is 15 residues long. The ends were cut back, 0 bases at V and 3 bases at J, with 14 bases in the middle. Per the germline V gene, CDR1 is DFQATT and CDR2 is SNEGSKA (reference sequence). The CDR3 here is CSARDPEQGHTEAFF. The CDR3 bases are TGCAGTGCTAGAGATCCGGAACAGGGCCACACTGAAGCTTTCTTT.

This clonotype was detected only a few times. The V and J genes are TRBV6-5 and TRBJ2-3; 7 bases agree with TRBD2. Germline CDR1 MNHEY, CDR2 SVGAGI. The CDR3 covers 15 residues. Trimming took 3 bases from V and 1 from J; bases not matched to a gene: 4. CDR3 nucleotide sequence: TGTGCCAGCAGTTATTCTGGGAGGGGCACAGATACGCAGTATTTT. This translates into CASSYSGRGTDTQYF.

V usage is TRBV20-1 and J usage is TRBJ1-2, with no clear D. V was cut by 0 bases and J by 4 bases, with 9 bases left in between. The germline V gene has CDR1 DFQATT and CDR2 SNEGSKA (reference sequence). This CDR3 spans 13 amino acids. The CDR3 sequence: CSARDPSGYGYTF. The CDR3 nucleotides are TGCAGTGCTAGAGATCCCAGCGGCTATGGCTACACCTTC.

The chain combines TRBV11-2 with TRBJ2-1; D not resolved. This CDR3 comprises 14 residues. Germline lookup yields CDR1 SGHAT and CDR2 FQNNGV. The germline V and J ends were trimmed by 5 bases and 9 bases, with 17 bases remaining between them. For the CDR3, the DNA is TGTGCCAGCAGCCCGAAAGACTGGGTAGGTGAGCAGTTCTTC. Translated, it gives CASSPKDWVGEQFF.

This clonotype was seen only a few times. The chain joins TRBV7-3 to TRBJ2-3; D remains ambiguous. CDR3 length equals 15 residues. Germline CDR1 is SGHTA and CDR2 is FQGTGA. Between the trimmed V and J ends, which lost 5 bases and 0 bases, there was a span of 12 bases. The DNA for the CDR3 is TGTGCCAGCAGCCTTACCCGGATCAGCACAGATACGCAGTATTTT. Encoded protein: CASSLTRISTDTQYF.

V and J are TRBV3-1 and TRBJ2-2; no firm D call. Trimming stripped 3 bases from V and 4 bases from J, with 3 bases between. This CDR3 has 12 amino acids. Germline values: CDR1 LGHDT, CDR2 YNNKEL (reference sequence). The CDR3 loop reads CASSQITGELFF. CDR3 in DNA: TGTGCCAGCAGCCAGATCACCGGGGAGCTGTTTTTT.

J is TRBJ1-5 and V is TRBV6-2 or TRBV6-3; no firm D call. Deletions cut 7 bases from V and 3 bases from J, with 13 bases between. CDR1 is MNHEY and CDR2 is SVGEGT in the germline V gene. The CDR3 runs to 14 residues. The CDR3, as DNA: TGTGCCAGCAAGGTTCCCCAGATCAATCAGCCCCAGCATTTT. Its translation: CASKVPQINQPQHF.

Ten or more counts support this clonotype. The V call is TRBV12-3 or TRBV12-4, the J call TRBJ2-3; 8 nucleotides align to TRBD1. The J segment lost 0 bases and the V segment lost 5 bases, leaving 7 bases of the junction unmatched. The CDR3 sequence is 16 residues long. The CDR3 here is CASSLDRQGSTDTQYF. The CDR3 DNA follows: TGTGCCAGCAGTCTCGATCGACAGGGGAGCACAGATACGCAGTATTTT.

This clonotype was detected a few times. V and J are TRBV3-1 and TRBJ2-5, with D perhaps TRBD1 (6 bases). CDR3 length equals 15 residues. CDR1 and CDR2 (germline): LGHDT, YNNKEL (reference sequence). Trimming pared 1 base from V and 4 bases from J, leaving 13 bases between. The CDR3 protein is CASSQGWGQGETQYF. In nucleotides, the CDR3 is TGTGCCAGCAGCCAAGGGTGGGGGCAGGGAGAGACCCAGTACTTC.